This TCR beta chain was identified during a study of blood T cell repertoires in COVID-19. Data came from immunoSEQ multiplex PCR; TCRdb stores just in-frame clones and leaves some out. The sample has about 190,000 clones, 70% to 90% seen once. Germline values: CDR1 SGHTA, CDR2 FQGNSA. The V gene lost 0 bases and the J gene lost 2 bases, with 8 bases spanning the gap. The CDR3 runs 15 residues. The TCR originated in a woman in her sixties or seventies with active or convalescent COVID-19. Input material: peripheral blood. This chain uses TRBV7-2 with TRBJ2-1; weak D call: TRBD2 (5 bases). The DNA of the CDR3 is TGTGCCAGCAGCTTAGCGGGAGTAACCTACAATGAGCAGTTCTTC. This translates into CASSLAGVTYNEQFF.